This passage covers 13 T cell receptor beta chains from one sample sequenced in a study of T-cell memory formation after mild COVID-19. TCRdb analysed the 5' RACE reads with MiXCR anew, one entry per CDR3 protein. The sample has almost 550,000 distinct CDR3 sequences, about 20% seen once. Sequencing was performed on PBMCs or a T cell subset sorted from them (not recorded which). These receptor sequences come from an adult woman who had mild COVID-19 (a few samples of this study predate the infection). Cell type and time point are not known.

This clonotype showed up many times. The chain has TRBV20-1 and TRBJ1-6; weak D call: TRBD1 (6 bases). CDR3 size: 17 residues. V lost 0 bases, J lost 0 bases, and 12 bases lay in between. Germline V gene sequence: CDR1 DFQATT, CDR2 SNEGSKA (reference sequence). The CDR3 loop is CSARDQDRSSYNSPLHF. DNA for the CDR3: TGCAGTGCTAGAGATCAGGACAGAAGCTCCTATAATTCACCCCTCCACTTT.

This clonotype has a handful of counts. This chain connects TRBV7-7 to TRBJ2-2, with D unresolved. Germline V CDR1 and CDR2: SSHAT, FNYEAQ (reference sequence). The CDR3 contains 11 residues. CDR3 coding DNA: TGTGCTAGCTGGGACACCGGGGAGCTGTTTTTT. Its protein product is CASWDTGELFF.

The V and J genes are TRBV20-1 and TRBJ2-3, with D tentatively TRBD2 (5 bases). The CDR3 covers 15 residues. Germline CDR1 and CDR2: DFQATT and SNEGSKA (reference sequence). V was cut by 0 bases and J by 2 bases, with 12 bases left in between. The CDR3 coding sequence is TGCAGTGCTAGAGACTTGAAGCGGATCACAGATACGCAGTATTTT. Amino acids: CSARDLKRITDTQYF.

This clonotype was observed many times. CDR3 nucleotides: TGCAGTGCCTTCCGGGGGGCCTCGACAACAGATACGCAGTATTTT. Amino acid sequence: CSAFRGASTTDTQYF. V and J are TRBV20-1 and TRBJ2-3; weak D call: TRBD2 (7 bases). The germline V gene has CDR1 DFQATT and CDR2 SNEGSKA (reference sequence). V lost 6 bases to trimming and J lost 3 bases, with 19 bases between them. CDR3 length: 15 residues.

The genes are TRBV4-3 and TRBJ2-7; TRBD1 matches at 8 bases. In germline, CDR1 is LGHNA, CDR2 YSLEER. J lost 5 bases, V lost 0 bases, and 9 bases had no gene match. The CDR3 consists of 16 residues. The DNA of the CDR3 is TGCGCCAGCAGCCAAGATATCCAGGGGGCGCGGGACGAGCAGTACTTC. Its protein is CASSQDIQGARDEQYF.

The gene calls are TRBV11-2 and TRBJ2-7; no definite D call. Germline V lookup: CDR1 SGHAT, CDR2 FQNNGV. V gave up 6 bases and J gave up 5 bases, with 11 bases separating them. This CDR3 is built from 12 residues. The CDR3 nucleotides read TGTGCCAGCAGTAATCTTGGTAACGAGCAGTACTTC. It yields the protein CASSNLGNEQYF. Using reference TRBV11-2 and TRBJ2-7 for the parts outside the CDR3, the full variable domain is EAGVAQSPRYKIIEKRQSVAFWCNPISGHATLYWYQQILGQGPKLLIQFQNNGVVDDSQLPKDRFSAERLKGVDSTLKIQPAKLEDSAVYLCASSNLGNEQYFGPGTRLTVT.

V and J are TRBV12-3 or TRBV12-4 and TRBJ2-5; 9 bases map to TRBD2. V gave up 3 bases and J gave up 6 bases; unmatched junction bases: 5. CDR3 size: 14 residues. This chain's CDR3 is CASSFASGTQTQYF. The DNA of the CDR3 is TGTGCCAGCAGTTTCGCTAGCGGGACACAGACCCAGTACTTC.

This clonotype has just a few counts. J is TRBJ2-1 and V is TRBV6-5; 7 nucleotides agree with TRBD1. Germline lookup yields CDR1 MNHEY and CDR2 SVGAGI. The CDR3 spans 13 residues. The V gene end was trimmed by 1 base and the J gene end by 9 bases; junction bases not matched to a gene: 3. CDR3 sequence (DNA): TGTGCCAGCAGTTACTACGGGACAGCTGAGCAGTTCTTC. Protein: CASSYYGTAEQFF.

This chain links TRBV7-9 with TRBJ1-4; D might be TRBD1 (5 bases). Germline CDR1 is SEHNR and CDR2 is FQNEAQ (reference sequence). The V gene lost 7 bases and the J gene lost 6 bases, with 15 bases spanning the gap. The CDR3 contains 14 residues. The CDR3 DNA reads TGTGCCAGCACGAGTCAGGGACTTCATGAAAAACTGTTTTTT. It codes for CASTSQGLHEKLFF.

The J gene is TRBJ2-3, the V gene TRBV2; D perhaps matches TRBD2 (6 bases). The V gene lost 9 bases and the J gene lost 0 bases, with 10 bases spanning the gap. The CDR3 is 13 amino acids. Per the germline V gene, CDR1 is SNHLY and CDR2 is FYNNEI. Here the CDR3 reads CARGTSSTDTQYF. In nucleotides, the CDR3 is TGTGCCAGGGGGACTTCTAGCACAGATACGCAGTATTTT.

The chain combines TRBV11-3 with TRBJ2-1; D uncertain. V was cut by 3 bases and J by 7 bases, with 19 bases left in between. CDR3 length: 16 residues. The germline CDR1 and CDR2 sequences are SGHNT and YENEEA. The CDR3 is CASSFPLTLGWNEQFF. In DNA, the CDR3 is TGTGCCAGCAGCTTTCCCCTCACATTGGGGTGGAATGAGCAGTTCTTC.

This clonotype was found many times. The genes are TRBV5-1 and TRBJ2-1; 10 nucleotides agree with TRBD1. Germline loops: CDR1 SGHRS, CDR2 YFSETQ. This CDR3 has 14 residues. V was pared by 3 bases and J by 8 bases, with 5 bases of the junction left unmatched. DNA of the CDR3: TGCGCCAGCAGCTCGGGACAGGGGTTGGATGAGCAGTTCTTC. It codes for CASSSGQGLDEQFF. Filled out from reference TRBV5-1 and TRBJ2-1, the complete variable domain reads KAGVTQTPRYLIKTRGQQVTLSCSPISGHRSVSWYQQTPGQGLQFLFEYFSETQRNKGNFPGRFSGRQFSNSRSEMNVSTLELGDSALYLCASSSGQGLDEQFFGPGTRLTVL.

The chain links TRBV6-5 to TRBJ1-5; 7 nucleotides align to TRBD1. V shed 2 bases, J shed 9 bases, and the junction held 4 bases outside the gene matches. This CDR3 has 13 residues. CDR1 and CDR2 from the germline V gene are MNHEY and SVGAGI. Here the CDR3 DNA reads TGTGCCAGCAGTTACCAGGGGGTTGGGCCCCAGCATTTT. Protein product: CASSYQGVGPQHF.